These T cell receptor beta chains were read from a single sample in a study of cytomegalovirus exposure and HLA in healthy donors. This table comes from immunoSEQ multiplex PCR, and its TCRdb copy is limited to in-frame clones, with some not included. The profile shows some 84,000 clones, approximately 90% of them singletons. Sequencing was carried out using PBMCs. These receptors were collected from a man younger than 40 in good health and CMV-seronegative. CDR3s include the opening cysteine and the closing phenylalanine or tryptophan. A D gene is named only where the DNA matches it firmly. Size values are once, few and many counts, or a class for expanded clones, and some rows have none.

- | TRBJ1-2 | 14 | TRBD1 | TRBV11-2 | CASRYQGALDGYTF | TGTGCCAGCAGATACCAGGGGGCACTCGATGGCTACACCTTC
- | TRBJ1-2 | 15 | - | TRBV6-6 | CASSYTPQGYYGYTF | TGTGCCAGCAGTTACACGCCGCAGGGGTACTATGGCTACACCTTC
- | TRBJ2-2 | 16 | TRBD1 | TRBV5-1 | CASSLDGTGITGELFF | TGCGCCAGCAGCTTGGACGGGACAGGGATCACCGGGGAGCTGTTTTTT
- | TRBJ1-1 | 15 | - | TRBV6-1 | CASSEAVSAYTEAFF | TGTGCCAGCAGTGAAGCGGTATCCGCGTACACTGAAGCTTTCTTT
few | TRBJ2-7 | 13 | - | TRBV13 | CASSYGLGYEQYF | TGTGCCAGCAGCTACGGACTGGGGTACGAGCAGTACTTC
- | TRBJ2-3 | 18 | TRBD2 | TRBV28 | CASSLAGLAGGQGDTQYF | TGTGCCAGCAGTTTAGCGGGACTAGCGGGAGGGCAGGGAGATACGCAGTATTTT
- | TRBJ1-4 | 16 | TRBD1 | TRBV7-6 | CASSPQTGVEREKLFF | TGTGCCAGCAGCCCCCAGACAGGGGTGGAGCGGGAAAAACTGTTTTTT
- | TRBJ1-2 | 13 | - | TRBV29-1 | CSVEWGGGYGYTF | TGCAGCGTTGAATGGGGAGGGGGCTATGGCTACACCTTC
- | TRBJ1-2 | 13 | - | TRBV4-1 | CASSQYPETGYTF | TGCGCCAGCAGCCAATATCCGGAGACGGGCTACACCTTC
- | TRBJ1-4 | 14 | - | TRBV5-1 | CASSHQGSNEKLFF | TGCGCCAGCAGCCATCAGGGGTCCAATGAAAAACTGTTTTTT
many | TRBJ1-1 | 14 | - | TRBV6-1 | CASSEGPELNEAFF | TGTGCCAGCAGTGAAGGTCCAGAATTGAATGAAGCTTTCTTT
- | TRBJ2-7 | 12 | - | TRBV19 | CASSIGGYEQYF | TGTGCCAGTAGTATAGGAGGCTACGAGCAGTACTTC
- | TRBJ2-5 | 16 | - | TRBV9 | CASSVVSGGLQETQYF | TGTGCCAGCAGCGTAGTTTCAGGGGGACTTCAAGAGACCCAGTACTTC
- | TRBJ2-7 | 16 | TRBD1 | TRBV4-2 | CASSQDTGGGSYEQYF | TGTGCCAGCAGCCAAGATACAGGGGGAGGCTCCTACGAGCAGTACTTC
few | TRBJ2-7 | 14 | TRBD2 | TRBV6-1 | CASSGQAGVHEQYF | TGTGCCAGCAGTGGCCAGGCGGGGGTTCACGAGCAGTACTTC
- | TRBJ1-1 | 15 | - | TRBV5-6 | CASSSLQGGDTEAFF | TGTGCCAGCAGCTCCTTACAGGGAGGGGACACTGAAGCTTTCTTT
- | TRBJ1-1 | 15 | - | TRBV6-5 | CASSYSRQANTEAFF | TGTGCCAGCAGTTATTCTCGACAGGCGAACACTGAAGCTTTCTTT
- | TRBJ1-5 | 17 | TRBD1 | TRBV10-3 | CALPGQGAPLSNQPQHF | TGTGCCCTACCGGGACAGGGGGCCCCTCTTAGCAATCAGCCCCAGCATTTT
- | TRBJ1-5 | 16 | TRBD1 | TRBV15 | CATSRTGGATNQPQHF | TGTGCCACCAGCAGGACAGGGGGGGCGACTAATCAGCCCCAGCATTTT
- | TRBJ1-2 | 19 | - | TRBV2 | CASSEALSGRAKANYGYTF | TGTGCCAGCAGTGAAGCGCTGAGTGGCAGGGCCAAAGCTAACTATGGCTACACCTTC
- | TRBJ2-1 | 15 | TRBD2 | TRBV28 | CASGLSGISYNEQFF | TGTGCCAGCGGACTTAGCGGGATCTCCTACAATGAGCAGTTCTTC
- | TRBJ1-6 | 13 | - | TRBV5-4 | CASSQDSNSPLHF | TGTGCCAGCAGCCAGGACAGTAATTCACCCCTCCACTTT
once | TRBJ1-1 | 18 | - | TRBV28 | CASSSLTVIYLMNTEAFF | TGTGCCAGCAGTTCACTGACAGTGATATACCTCATGAACACTGAAGCTTTCTTT
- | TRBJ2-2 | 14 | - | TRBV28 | CASSRLENTGELFF | TGTGCCAGCAGTAGACTAGAGAACACCGGGGAGCTGTTTTTT
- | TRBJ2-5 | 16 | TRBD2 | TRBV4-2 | CASSRGTSGSQETQYF | TGTGCCAGCAGCCGCGGGACTAGCGGAAGCCAAGAGACCCAGTACTTC
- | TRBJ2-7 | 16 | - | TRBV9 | CASSVGGGTLGHEQYF | TGTGCCAGCAGCGTAGGGGGAGGAACGTTAGGCCACGAGCAGTACTTC
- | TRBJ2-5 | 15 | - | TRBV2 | CASSENFPQGGTQYF | TGTGCCAGCAGTGAAAATTTTCCCCAGGGAGGGACCCAGTACTTC
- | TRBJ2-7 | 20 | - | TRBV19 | CASSYGGGPGGTGTPYEQYF | TGTGCCAGTAGTTATGGGGGGGGCCCAGGTGGGACCGGGACCCCCTACGAGCAGTACTTC
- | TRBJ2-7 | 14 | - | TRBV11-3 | CASSPGTDSYEQYF | TGTGCCAGCAGCCCCGGGACTGACTCCTACGAGCAGTACTTC
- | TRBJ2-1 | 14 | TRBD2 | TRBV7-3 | CASSRLAEPNEQFF | TGTGCCAGCAGCCGACTAGCGGAGCCCAATGAGCAGTTCTTC
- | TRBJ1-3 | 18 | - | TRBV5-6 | CASSLESFPGVSGNTIYF | TGTGCCAGCAGCTTGGAGTCGTTTCCGGGGGTCTCTGGAAACACCATATATTTT
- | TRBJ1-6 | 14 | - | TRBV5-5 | CASSLGHYNSPLHF | TGTGCCAGCAGCTTGGGGCACTATAATTCACCCCTCCACTTT
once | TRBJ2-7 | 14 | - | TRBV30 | CAWSFASASYEQYF | TGTGCCTGGAGTTTTGCGTCTGCCTCCTACGAGCAGTACTTC
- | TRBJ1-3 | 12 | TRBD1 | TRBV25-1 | CASSPGTGGFLF | TGTGCCAGCAGCCCCGGGACAGGGGGATTTCTGTTT
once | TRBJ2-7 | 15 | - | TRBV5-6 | CASSLVVTSRYEQYF | TGTGCCAGCAGCTTGGTGGTGACTAGTCGCTACGAGCAGTACTTC
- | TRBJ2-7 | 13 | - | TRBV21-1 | CASSAGIPYEQYF | TGTGCCAGCAGCGCCGGGATACCCTACGAGCAGTACTTC
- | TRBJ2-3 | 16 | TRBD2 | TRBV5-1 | CASSMRLAGGGDTQYF | TGCGCCAGCAGCATGAGACTAGCGGGAGGGGGAGATACGCAGTATTTT
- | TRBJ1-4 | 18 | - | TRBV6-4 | CASSERGSQGATNEKLFF | TGTGCCAGCAGTGAAAGGGGCAGCCAGGGTGCAACTAATGAAAAACTGTTTTTT
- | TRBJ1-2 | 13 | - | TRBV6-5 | CASSWTPNYGYTF | TGTGCCAGCAGTTGGACACCTAACTATGGCTACACCTTC
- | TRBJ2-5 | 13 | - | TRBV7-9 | CASSSDTKETQYF | TGTGCCAGCAGCTCGGACACAAAAGAGACCCAGTACTTC
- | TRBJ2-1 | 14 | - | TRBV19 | CASTSAGSVNEQFF | TGTGCCAGCACTTCGGCAGGGTCGGTTAATGAGCAGTTCTTC
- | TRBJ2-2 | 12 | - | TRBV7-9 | CASWGDHGELFF | TGTGCCAGCTGGGGGGATCACGGGGAGCTGTTTTTT
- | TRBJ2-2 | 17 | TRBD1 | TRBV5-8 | CASSLPGTGEGVGELFF | TGTGCCAGCAGCTTGCCCGGGACAGGGGAAGGGGTCGGGGAGCTGTTTTTT
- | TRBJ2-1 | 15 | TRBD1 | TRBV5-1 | CASSLLGQSYNEQFF | TGCGCCAGCAGCTTGTTGGGACAGTCCTACAATGAGCAGTTCTTC
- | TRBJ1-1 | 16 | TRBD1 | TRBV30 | CAWSRDRGEGQTEAFF | TGTGCCTGGAGCCGGGACAGGGGAGAGGGTCAAACTGAAGCTTTCTTT
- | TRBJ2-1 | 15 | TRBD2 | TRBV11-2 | CASSLEGGSYNEQFF | TGTGCCAGCAGCTTAGAGGGAGGGAGTTACAATGAGCAGTTCTTC
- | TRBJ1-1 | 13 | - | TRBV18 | CASSLPGLTEAFF | TGTGCCAGCTCACTCCCCGGTCTCACTGAAGCTTTCTTT
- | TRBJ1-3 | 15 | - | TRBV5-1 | CASSPGSDSGRTVNF | TGCGCCAGCAGCCCCGGTTCTGACTCGGGAAGGACTGTAAATTTT
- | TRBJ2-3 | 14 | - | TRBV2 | CASSKLARTDTQYF | TGTGCCAGCAGCAAGCTAGCACGCACAGATACGCAGTATTTT
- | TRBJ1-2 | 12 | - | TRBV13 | CASSMEAGGYTF | TGTGCCAGCAGCATGGAGGCGGGTGGCTACACCTTC
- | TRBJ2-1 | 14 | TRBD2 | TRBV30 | CAWKSGRATNEQFF | TGTGCCTGGAAAAGCGGGAGGGCCACAAATGAGCAGTTCTTC
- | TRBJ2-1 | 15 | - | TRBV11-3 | CASSPSAAEYNEQFF | TGTGCCAGCAGCCCATCAGCGGCGGAATACAATGAGCAGTTCTTC
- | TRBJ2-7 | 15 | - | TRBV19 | CASSIGLVGSSEQYF | TGTGCCAGTAGTATAGGACTCGTGGGTTCTAGCGAGCAGTACTTC
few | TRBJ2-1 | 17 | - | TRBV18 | CASSPGPQRLINNEQFF | TGTGCCAGCTCACCAGGTCCGCAGCGGCTCATAAACAATGAGCAGTTCTTC
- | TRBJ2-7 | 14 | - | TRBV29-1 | CSVVTAATVYEQYF | TGCAGCGTTGTTACGGCGGCGACGGTTTACGAGCAGTACTTC
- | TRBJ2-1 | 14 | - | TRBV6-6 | CASSSTAVPPEQFF | TGTGCCAGCAGTTCTACAGCTGTCCCTCCTGAGCAGTTCTTC
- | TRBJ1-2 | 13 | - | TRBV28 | CASSSDRYHGYTF | TGTGCCAGCAGTTCAGACAGGTACCATGGCTACACCTTC